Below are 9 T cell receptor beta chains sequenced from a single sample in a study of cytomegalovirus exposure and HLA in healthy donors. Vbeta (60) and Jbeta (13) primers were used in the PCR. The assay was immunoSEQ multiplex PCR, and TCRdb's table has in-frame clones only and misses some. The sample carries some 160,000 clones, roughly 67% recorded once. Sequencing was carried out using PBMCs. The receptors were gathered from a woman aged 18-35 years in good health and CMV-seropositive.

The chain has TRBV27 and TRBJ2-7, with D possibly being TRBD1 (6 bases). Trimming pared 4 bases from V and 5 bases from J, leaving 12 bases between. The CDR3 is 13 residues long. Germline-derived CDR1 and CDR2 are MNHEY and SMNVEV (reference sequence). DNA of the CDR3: TGTGCCAGCAGTTCGACAGGAGCCCACGAGCAGTACTTC. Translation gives CASSSTGAHEQYF.

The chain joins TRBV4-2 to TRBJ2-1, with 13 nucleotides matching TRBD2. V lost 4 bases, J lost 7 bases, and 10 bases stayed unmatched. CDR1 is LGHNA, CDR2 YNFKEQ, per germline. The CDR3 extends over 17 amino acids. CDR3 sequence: CASSRTSGGPIENEQFF. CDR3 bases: TGTGCCAGCAGCCGGACTAGCGGGGGCCCCATAGAGAATGAGCAGTTCTTC.

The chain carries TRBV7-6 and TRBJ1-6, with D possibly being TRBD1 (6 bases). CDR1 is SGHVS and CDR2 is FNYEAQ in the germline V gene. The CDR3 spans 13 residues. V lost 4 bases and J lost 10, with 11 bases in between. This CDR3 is CASSYRTESPLHF. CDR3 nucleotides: TGTGCCAGCAGCTACCGGACAGAATCACCCCTCCACTTT.

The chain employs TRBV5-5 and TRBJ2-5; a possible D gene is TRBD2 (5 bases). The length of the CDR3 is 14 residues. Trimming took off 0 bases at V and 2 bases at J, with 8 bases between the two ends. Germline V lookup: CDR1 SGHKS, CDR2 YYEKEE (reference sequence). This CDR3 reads CASSLGVAQETQYF. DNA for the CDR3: TGTGCCAGCAGCTTGGGGGTAGCGCAAGAGACCCAGTACTTC.

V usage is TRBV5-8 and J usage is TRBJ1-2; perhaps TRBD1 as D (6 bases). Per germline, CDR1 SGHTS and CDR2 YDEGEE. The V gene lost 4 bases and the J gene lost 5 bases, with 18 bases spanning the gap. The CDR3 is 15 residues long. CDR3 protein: CASSGGAGTSYGYTF. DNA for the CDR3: TGTGCCAGCAGCGGGGGGGCAGGGACTTCTTATGGCTACACCTTC.

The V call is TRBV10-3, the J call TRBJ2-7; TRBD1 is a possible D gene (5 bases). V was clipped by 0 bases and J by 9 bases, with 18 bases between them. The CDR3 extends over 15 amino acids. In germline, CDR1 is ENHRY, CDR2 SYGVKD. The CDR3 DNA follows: TGTGCCATCAGTGAGTCGATCCAGGGATTTCAGGGGCAGTACTTC. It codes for CAISESIQGFQGQYF.

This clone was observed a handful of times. CDR3 coding DNA: TGTGCCAGCAGTGAGGATAGCGGCTTGCGGAGCGAGCAGTACTTC. This sequence encodes CASSEDSGLRSEQYF. V gene TRBV2 combines with J gene TRBJ2-7, with D possibly TRBD2 on 6 matching bases. The CDR3 covers 15 residues. CDR1 SNHLY and CDR2 FYNNEI come from the germline V gene. The V end was cut by 3 bases, the J end by 6 bases, with 18 bases between. The variable domain in full, with the rest retrieved from reference TRBV2 and TRBJ2-7, is EPEVTQTPSHQVTQMGQEVILRCVPISNHLYFYWYRQILGQKVEFLVSFYNNEISEKSEIFDDQFSVERPDGSNFTLKIRSTKLEDSAMYFCASSEDSGLRSEQYFGPGTRLTVT.

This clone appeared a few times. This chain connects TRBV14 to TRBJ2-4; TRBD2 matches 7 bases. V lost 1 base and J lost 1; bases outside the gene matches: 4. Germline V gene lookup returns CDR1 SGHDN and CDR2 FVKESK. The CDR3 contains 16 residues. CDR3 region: CASSQALGGAKNIQYF. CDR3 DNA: TGTGCCAGCAGCCAAGCACTCGGGGGGGCCAAAAACATTCAGTACTTC.

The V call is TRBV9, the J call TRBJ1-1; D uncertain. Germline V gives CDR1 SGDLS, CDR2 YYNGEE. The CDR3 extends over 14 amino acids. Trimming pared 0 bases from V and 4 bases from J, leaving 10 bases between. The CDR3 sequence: CASSVVRETTEAFF. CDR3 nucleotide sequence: TGTGCCAGCAGCGTAGTCCGGGAGACCACTGAAGCTTTCTTT.